Listed below are T cell receptor beta chains from one sample, sequenced in a study of blood T cell repertoires in COVID-19. Only in-frame clones appear in the TCRdb table, and some are missing; sequencing was by immunoSEQ multiplex PCR. The sample records some 78,000 clones, 86% being singletons. The sequenced material came from peripheral blood. Receptor source: a man aged 45-65 years with active or convalescent COVID-19. Each CDR3 is given with its conserved first and last residue. A D gene is named only where the DNA matches it firmly. Rows may omit the clone size; those that give it use once, few, many or a size class.

size	V	D	J	CDR3	DNA
-	TRBV14	TRBD1	TRBJ1-1	CASRPGGANTEAFF	TGTGCCAGCAGACCAGGGGGCGCAAACACTGAAGCTTTCTTT
once	TRBV30	-	TRBJ2-5	CAWSVLGVGAVTQYF	TGTGCCTGGAGTGTACTCGGAGTAGGGGCAGTGACCCAGTACTTC
-	TRBV10-1	TRBD1	TRBJ1-5	CASTRRARQGAAGQPQHF	TGCGCCAGCACCCGGAGGGCCCGACAGGGGGCCGCCGGTCAGCCCCAGCATTTT
-	TRBV11-3	TRBD2	TRBJ2-1	CASSLGSGGYNEQFF	TGTGCCAGCAGCTTAGGTAGCGGGGGCTACAATGAGCAGTTCTTC
-	TRBV3-1/TRBV3-2	-	TRBJ2-3	CASSPFGGGLAVTDTQYF	TGTGCCAGCAGCCCCTTCGGGGGTGGGCTAGCAGTAACAGATACGCAGTATTTT
-	TRBV19	TRBD1	TRBJ2-2	CASSQGQANTGELFF	TGTGCCAGTAGCCAGGGACAGGCGAACACCGGGGAGCTGTTTTTT
-	TRBV5-1	-	TRBJ2-7	CASSLGQGFDEQYF	TGCGCCAGCAGCTTGGGTCAGGGCTTCGACGAGCAGTACTTC
-	TRBV3-1/TRBV3-2	-	TRBJ1-6	CASSRRGQLSSYNSPLHF	TGTGCCAGCAGCCGGAGAGGACAGTTAAGCTCCTATAATTCACCCCTCCACTTT
-	TRBV3-1/TRBV3-2	TRBD1	TRBJ1-6	CASSDGTDNSPLHF	TGTGCCAGCAGCGACGGGACAGATAATTCACCCCTCCACTTT
once	TRBV3-1/TRBV3-2	TRBD2	TRBJ2-7	CASSQAGGTRGAEQYF	TGTGCCAGCAGCCAAGCGGGGGGGACTAGAGGGGCCGAGCAGTACTTC
-	TRBV11-2	-	TRBJ2-7	CASSSRGAPYFSSYEQYF	TGTGCCAGCAGCTCTAGGGGTGCCCCTTACTTTAGCTCCTACGAGCAGTACTTC
-	TRBV6-5	TRBD1	TRBJ1-2	CASSKTGLDGYTF	TGTGCCAGCAGTAAGACAGGGCTTGATGGCTACACCTTC
-	TRBV5-1	TRBD2	TRBJ2-1	CASSVTSANNEQFF	TGCGCCAGCAGCGTGACTAGCGCGAACAATGAGCAGTTCTTC
-	TRBV21-1	-	TRBJ2-5	CASSKSPGGHYQETQYF	TGTGCCAGCAGCAAATCCCCAGGGGGCCATTACCAAGAGACCCAGTACTTC
few	TRBV7-9	TRBD1	TRBJ2-1	CAIPSRDRESSYNEQFF	TGTGCCATCCCGAGTAGGGACAGGGAAAGCTCCTACAATGAGCAGTTCTTC
-	TRBV28	-	TRBJ1-2	CASSLSGGEVNGYTF	TGTGCCAGCAGTTTATCGGGGGGGGAAGTCAATGGCTACACCTTC
-	TRBV19	TRBD2	TRBJ2-1	CASSIGSGDAYNEQFF	TGTGCCAGTAGTATAGGGAGCGGGGACGCCTACAATGAGCAGTTCTTC
-	TRBV11-2	TRBD1	TRBJ2-1	CASSPNPGTGQTNEQFF	TGTGCCAGCAGCCCAAACCCAGGGACAGGCCAGACCAATGAGCAGTTCTTC
-	TRBV19	TRBD2	TRBJ2-7	CASSPRLAGNYEQYF	TGTGCTAGTAGTCCTAGACTAGCGGGGAACTACGAGCAGTACTTC
-	TRBV6-2/TRBV6-3	-	TRBJ2-3	CASSWLARTDTQYF	TGTGCCAGCAGTTGGCTAGCTCGCACAGATACGCAGTATTTT
-	TRBV24-1	-	TRBJ2-1	CATSERTGKRDEQFF	TGTGCCACCAGTGAGCGGACGGGGAAGAGGGATGAGCAGTTCTTC
many	TRBV9	TRBD2	TRBJ2-1	CASSYSLAGGIYNEQFF	TGTGCCAGCAGCTACTCTCTAGCGGGGGGGATCTACAATGAGCAGTTCTTC
-	TRBV25-1	-	TRBJ1-2	CASRPSGHNYGYTF	TGTGCCAGCAGACCCTCAGGGCATAACTATGGCTACACCTTC
once	TRBV18	TRBD1	TRBJ2-2	CASSPQDRGREGGELFF	TGTGCCAGCTCACCGCAGGACAGGGGGCGCGAAGGCGGGGAGCTGTTTTTT
many	TRBV4-2	TRBD1	TRBJ2-1	CASSQQGQGAFDEQFF	TGTGCCAGCAGCCAGCAGGGACAGGGGGCATTCGATGAGCAGTTCTTC
-	TRBV28	TRBD1	TRBJ2-2	CASSSGQGNTGELFF	TGTGCCAGCAGTTCAGGACAGGGGAACACCGGGGAGCTGTTTTTT
once	TRBV7-9	TRBD1	TRBJ1-2	CASSLGQGDGYTF	TGTGCCAGCAGCTTGGGACAGGGTGATGGCTACACCTTC
once	TRBV7-6	TRBD1	TRBJ1-3	CASSTHSQGNGNTIYF	TGTGCCAGCAGCACACACTCACAGGGGAATGGAAACACCATATATTTT
-	TRBV7-9	-	TRBJ1-4	CASSFGEKLFF	TGTGCCAGCAGCTTCGGTGAAAAACTGTTTTTT
-	TRBV3-1/TRBV3-2	-	TRBJ1-1	CASSVTQGNTEAFF	TGTGCCAGCAGCGTCACACAGGGAAACACTGAAGCTTTCTTT
few	TRBV9	TRBD1	TRBJ2-2	CASTPKTGVAGELFF	TGTGCCAGCACTCCCAAGACAGGGGTTGCCGGGGAGCTGTTTTTT
-	TRBV12-3/TRBV12-4	TRBD1	TRBJ1-1	CASIRTGGTEAFF	TGTGCCAGCATCAGAACAGGGGGCACTGAAGCTTTCTTT